This T cell receptor (beta chain) was retrieved from a study of molecular identifiers for immune sequencing clone quantification. Findings and limits, study-wide: Barcodes shared by identical TCR molecules could lead to underestimated sizes of highly expanded clones. The study found clones above 20 RNA copies held over 98% of effector molecules and under 1% in naive cells.

As previously described, bulk TCR libraries were made using listed TCR primers. TCRdb independently ran MiXCR on the PCR reads; one entry per CDR3 protein. The sample holds about 320,000 distinct CDR3 sequences, roughly 23% seen once. Germline V lookup: CDR1 SNHLY, CDR2 FYNNEI. The CDR3 totals 14 residues. To note about this clonotype: Its cognate antigen is unknown. The junction does not match germline at one end; this may be a read error.

Naive CD8 T cells underwent sorting with the CD8+CD4-CCR7+CD45RA+ definition. The specimen was naive CD8+ T cells from blood, with Jurkat cell RNA spiked in. The subset denotes: FACS-sorted CD8+CD4-CCR7+CD45RA+ naive T cells. The chain recombines TRBV2 with TRBJ2-7, with 9 bases fitting TRBD1. The TCR comes from a human donor in good health. Some libraries in this study had Jurkat cell RNA spiked in. The CDR3, as DNA: TGTGCCGGCAGTGTCACAGGGGGCACCTACGAGCAGTACTTC. Its protein product is CAGSVTGGTYEQYF.